This T cell receptor (beta chain) stems from a study of blood T cell repertoires in COVID-19. Study-level information: Acute and convalescent COVID-19 specimens originated in the United States, Italy and Spain. T cells, B-cell-depleted T cells, or PBMCs supplied cDNA or gDNA.

Original analysis: Amplification from reference gene primers served as the basis for estimated nucleated cell counts. Some clones are missing from TCRdb's copy, which holds only in-frame ones; the method was immunoSEQ multiplex PCR. For V, J and clone size, that table is used; D and trimming come from the DNA. The repertoire holds just over 150,000 clones, with around 85% as singletons. The sequence was obtained from a human donor with acute or convalescent COVID-19. The donor label of this sample is uncertain. Source material: peripheral blood.

The DNA of the CDR3 is TGCGCCAGCAGCTGGGGACTAGCGGGAGCGCGTCAAGAGACCCAGTACTTC. Residues: CASSWGLAGARQETQYF. V is TRBV5-1 and J is TRBJ2-5; 14 bases align to TRBD2. V shed 3 bases, J shed 2 bases, and the junction held 6 bases outside the gene matches. This CDR3 contains 17 residues. From germline, CDR1 is SGHRS and CDR2 YFSETQ. Looking up the rest from reference TRBV5-1 and TRBJ2-5 gives the full variable domain: KAGVTQTPRYLIKTRGQQVTLSCSPISGHRSVSWYQQTPGQGLQFLFEYFSETQRNKGNFPGRFSGRQFSNSRSEMNVSTLELGDSALYLCASSWGLAGARQETQYFGPGTRLLVL.